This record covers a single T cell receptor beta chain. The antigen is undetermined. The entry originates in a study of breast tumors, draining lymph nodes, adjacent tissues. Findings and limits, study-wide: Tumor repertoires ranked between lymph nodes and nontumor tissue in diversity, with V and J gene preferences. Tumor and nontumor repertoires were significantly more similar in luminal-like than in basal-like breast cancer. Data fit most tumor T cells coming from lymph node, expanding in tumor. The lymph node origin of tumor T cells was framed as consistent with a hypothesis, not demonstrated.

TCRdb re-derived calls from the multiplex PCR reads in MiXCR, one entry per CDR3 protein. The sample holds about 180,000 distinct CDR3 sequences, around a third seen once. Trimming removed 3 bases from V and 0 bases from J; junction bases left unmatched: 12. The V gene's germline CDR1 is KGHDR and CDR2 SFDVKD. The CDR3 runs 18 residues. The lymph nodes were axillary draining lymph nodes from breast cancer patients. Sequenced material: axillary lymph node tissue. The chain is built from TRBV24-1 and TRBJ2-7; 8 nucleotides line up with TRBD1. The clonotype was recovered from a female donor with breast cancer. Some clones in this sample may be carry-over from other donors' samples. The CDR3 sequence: CATSDPYVGQGSSYEQYF. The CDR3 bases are TGTGCCACCAGTGATCCGTATGTCGGACAGGGCAGCTCCTACGAGCAGTACTTC.